This is a list of T cell receptor beta chains from one sample in a study of blood T cell repertoires in COVID-19. Assay: immunoSEQ multiplex PCR; the TCRdb copy retains only in-frame clones and omits some. This sample has 150,000 or so clones, with around 79% found just once. The sequencing input was peripheral blood. The receptors were gathered from a woman between 70 and 85 years old with COVID-19, enrolled during active disease. The CDR3 runs from the conserved cysteine through the conserved F or W. The D gene is left open where the match is weak. Only part of the rows carry a size: once, few, many, or a class if the clone is expanded.

clone_size	v_call	j_call	d_call	cdr3_aa	cdr3_nt
medium-sized	TRBV18	TRBJ1-1	NA	CASSLGGDTEAFF	TGTGCCAGCTCCCTCGGGGGGGACACTGAAGCTTTCTTT
NA	TRBV11-2	TRBJ2-7	NA	CASSFGTHTYEQYF	TGTGCCAGCAGCTTCGGGACACATACCTACGAGCAGTACTTC
NA	TRBV30	TRBJ2-7	NA	CAWSVLSGRIEQYF	TGTGCCTGGAGTGTATTATCAGGGAGGATCGAGCAGTACTTC
few	TRBV30	TRBJ1-2	NA	CAWSVLGGGGYGYTF	TGTGCCTGGAGTGTACTGGGGGGAGGCGGCTATGGCTACACCTTC
NA	TRBV12-3/TRBV12-4	TRBJ1-1	NA	CASSLTEAFF	TGTGCCAGCAGTTTAACAGAGGCTTTCTTT
NA	TRBV11-2	TRBJ1-6	NA	CASSWTGTNNSPLHF	TGTGCCAGCAGCTGGACCGGGACAAATAATTCACCCCTCCACTTT
NA	TRBV29-1	TRBJ1-5	TRBD1	CSVAPGTGLQPQHF	TGCAGCGTTGCACCGGGGACAGGGCTACAGCCCCAGCATTTT
once	TRBV5-1	TRBJ2-3	NA	CASTVGQGPFTQYF	TGCGCCAGCACCGTCGGGCAGGGTCCGTTTACGCAGTATTTT
NA	TRBV7-3	TRBJ2-2	NA	CASSLMAGFGGELFF	TGTGCCAGCAGCTTAATGGCGGGCTTTGGGGGGGAGCTGTTTTTT
NA	TRBV9	TRBJ2-5	TRBD2	CASSAGTRVETQYF	TGTGCCAGCAGCGCCGGGACTAGAGTGGAGACCCAGTACTTC
NA	TRBV6-5	TRBJ2-7	NA	CASRTPQGHEQYF	TGTGCCAGCAGAACACCACAGGGTCACGAGCAGTACTTC
NA	TRBV6-2/TRBV6-3	TRBJ1-6	NA	CASSYSPGASSYNSPLHF	TGTGCCAGCAGTTACTCCCCAGGGGCTAGCTCCTATAATTCACCCCTCCACTTT
NA	TRBV19	TRBJ1-4	TRBD1	CASSVPFGRGLNEKLFF	TGTGCCAGTAGTGTCCCGTTCGGGAGGGGGCTTAATGAAAAACTGTTTTTT
few	TRBV28	TRBJ1-1	NA	CASSFSSGREAFF	TGTGCCAGCAGTTTCTCTTCGGGTCGTGAAGCTTTCTTT
NA	TRBV4-3	TRBJ2-3	TRBD2	CASSQLSGGADTQYF	TGCGCCAGCAGCCAATTGAGCGGGGGGGCAGATACGCAGTATTTT
NA	TRBV5-1	TRBJ1-2	TRBD1	CASSPGQGNYGYTF	TGCGCCAGCAGCCCGGGACAGGGGAACTATGGCTACACCTTC
NA	TRBV2	TRBJ2-6	NA	CASSDRAGANVLTF	TGTGCCAGCAGTGACCGGGCTGGGGCCAACGTCCTGACTTTC
NA	TRBV5-1	TRBJ2-5	TRBD2	CASREGGQETQYF	TGCGCCAGCCGGGAGGGGGGCCAAGAGACCCAGTACTTC
NA	TRBV28	TRBJ1-2	TRBD1	CASSLSQGAYGYTF	TGTGCCAGCAGTTTAAGTCAGGGGGCCTATGGCTACACCTTC
NA	TRBV9	TRBJ2-5	TRBD1	CASSQDQGAGETQYF	TGTGCCAGCAGCCAAGACCAGGGGGCCGGAGAGACCCAGTACTTC
NA	TRBV6-6	TRBJ1-4	NA	CASSFLGREREKLFF	TGTGCCAGCAGTTTTCTCGGGAGGGAACGGGAAAAACTGTTTTTT
NA	TRBV29-1	TRBJ1-4	NA	CSVVSGGTATNEKLFF	TGCAGCGTTGTTAGCGGGGGGACTGCAACTAATGAAAAACTGTTTTTT
NA	TRBV30	TRBJ1-2	NA	CAWSVQGDYTF	TGTGCCTGGAGTGTACAAGGGGACTACACCTTC
NA	TRBV4-2	TRBJ1-2	TRBD1	CASSQAGQIYGYTF	TGTGCCAGCAGCCAAGCGGGACAGATCTATGGCTACACCTTC
NA	TRBV25-1	TRBJ1-1	NA	CASRPPGGTRNTEAFF	TGTGCCAGCAGACCCCCGGGGGGGACAAGGAACACTGAAGCTTTCTTT
NA	TRBV4-1	TRBJ2-1	NA	CASSRDLQYNEQFF	TGCGCCAGCAGCCGGGACTTGCAATACAATGAGCAGTTCTTC
once	TRBV18	TRBJ2-5	NA	CASSPTEETQYF	TGTGCCAGCTCACCAACGGAGGAGACCCAGTACTTC
NA	TRBV7-2	TRBJ2-1	TRBD2	CASSPQVGGDNEQFF	TGTGCCAGCAGCCCCCAGGTCGGGGGGGACAATGAGCAGTTCTTC
NA	TRBV15	TRBJ2-3	NA	CATSRSQVRTDTQYF	TGTGCCACCAGCAGATCCCAGGTCCGCACAGATACGCAGTATTTT
NA	TRBV29-1	TRBJ1-1	NA	CSVEVHLQRAFF	TGCAGCGTTGAAGTACATTTGCAGCGGGCTTTCTTT
once	TRBV28	TRBJ2-1	TRBD2	CASRPSGGHNNEQFF	TGTGCCAGCAGACCTAGCGGGGGGCATAACAATGAGCAGTTCTTC
NA	TRBV15	TRBJ2-1	TRBD1	CATSRDSPAGGAGGSYNEQFF	TGTGCCACCAGCAGAGATAGTCCGGCAGGGGGCGCGGGTGGATCCTACAATGAGCAGTTCTTC
NA	TRBV2	TRBJ1-4	TRBD1	CASTAGGGEKLFF	TGTGCCAGCACGGCAGGGGGTGGTGAAAAACTGTTTTTT
NA	TRBV19	TRBJ1-5	TRBD1	CASSIGQDYQPQHF	TGTGCCAGTAGTATTGGACAGGACTATCAGCCCCAGCATTTT
once	TRBV6-5	TRBJ1-3	NA	CASSYGQIGNTIYF	TGTGCCAGCAGTTACGGCCAGATAGGAAACACCATATATTTT
NA	TRBV2	TRBJ2-5	TRBD2	CASSEAVLAGGPMEETQYF	TGTGCCAGCAGTGAAGCGGTACTAGCGGGGGGACCCATGGAAGAGACCCAGTACTTC
NA	TRBV7-2	TRBJ2-7	TRBD1	CASSQQTGGVFPYEQYF	TGTGCCAGCAGCCAGCAGACAGGGGGCGTTTTCCCCTACGAGCAGTACTTC
few	TRBV2	TRBJ2-1	NA	CASSLSRGYNEQFF	TGTGCCAGCAGCTTAAGCCGGGGGTACAATGAGCAGTTCTTC
NA	TRBV5-4	TRBJ1-6	TRBD1	CASSLPGGNSPLHF	TGTGCCAGCAGCTTGCCAGGGGGGAATTCACCCCTCCACTTT
few	TRBV30	TRBJ2-3	NA	CAWSITRGIVTDTQYF	TGTGCCTGGAGTATAACTCGGGGGATAGTGACAGATACGCAGTATTTT
NA	TRBV7-9	TRBJ1-4	TRBD1	CASSATRGTGNEKLFF	TGTGCCAGCAGCGCCACGCGAGGGACAGGGAATGAAAAACTGTTTTTT
NA	TRBV19	TRBJ2-5	TRBD1	CASSRQGAQETQYF	TGTGCCAGTAGCAGACAGGGGGCCCAAGAGACCCAGTACTTC
once	TRBV5-1	TRBJ1-5	TRBD1	CASSPGQGINQPQHF	TGCGCCAGCAGCCCGGGACAGGGTATCAATCAGCCCCAGCATTTT
NA	TRBV5-6	TRBJ1-6	TRBD1	CASSPGQVRNSPLHF	TGTGCCAGCAGCCCGGGACAGGTTAGGAATTCACCCCTCCACTTT
NA	TRBV19	TRBJ2-2	NA	CASSLLRGGELFF	TGTGCCAGTAGTCTTCTCCGGGGGGGGGAGCTGTTTTTT